Listed below are T cell receptor beta chains from one sample, sequenced in a study of cytomegalovirus exposure and HLA in healthy donors. Libraries were prepared by immunoSEQ multiplex PCR; TCRdb keeps only in-frame clonotypes and omits some of them. The table lists about 140,000 clones, roughly three quarters of them singletons, with 2% to 2.5% in the top ten. Sequencing was carried out using PBMCs. The receptors were sampled from a man aged 25 to 40 in good health and CMV-seronegative. CDR3s include the opening cysteine and the closing phenylalanine or tryptophan. Each record gives: clone size, V gene, D gene, J gene, CDR3 DNA, CDR3 protein. D genes are given only for firm matches. Clone sizes are given selectively: once, few, many, or a class where the clone is expanded.

>few|TRBV5-1|-|TRBJ1-2
TGCGCCAGCAGCTTGGAGCAGGGTGGCTACACCTTC
CASSLEQGGYTF
>few|TRBV6-6|-|TRBJ1-5
TGTGCCAGCAGTTACTCTCTCCCTCTCCAGCATTTT
CASSYSLPLQHF
>once|TRBV14|TRBD2|TRBJ2-5
TGTGCCAGCAGGGGCGGGAGTTTCCAAGAGACCCAGTACTTC
CASRGGSFQETQYF
>few|TRBV9|TRBD2|TRBJ2-7
TGTGCCAGCAGCGTAGCAAGCGGGAGTCAACCCTACGAGCAGTACTTC
CASSVASGSQPYEQYF
>-|TRBV18|-|TRBJ2-7
TGTGCCAGCTCACCAGAGGGATACGAGCAGTACTTC
CASSPEGYEQYF
>-|TRBV30|-|TRBJ1-1
TGTGCCTGGAGTGCTGGGCCGGTCACTGAAGCTTTCTTT
CAWSAGPVTEAFF
>-|TRBV7-2|TRBD1|TRBJ1-2
TGTGCCAGCAGCTCAAGGATAGACAGGGGTCGGTATGGCTACACCTTC
CASSSRIDRGRYGYTF
>-|TRBV19|-|TRBJ1-2
TGTGCCAGTAACCCCCGCGGGACCTCGTATGGCTACACCTTC
CASNPRGTSYGYTF
>-|TRBV28|-|TRBJ2-5
TGTGCCAGCAGTTTATCCCGGGAGACCCAGTACTTC
CASSLSRETQYF
>-|TRBV28|TRBD2|TRBJ2-2
TGTGCCAGCCTAAGCGGGACGAACACCGGGGAGCTGTTTTTT
CASLSGTNTGELFF
>-|TRBV6-1|-|TRBJ1-1
TGTGCCAGCAGTGAATTGCGGGGCGACACTGAAGCTTTCTTT
CASSELRGDTEAFF
>-|TRBV2|TRBD2|TRBJ2-7
TGTGCCAGCAGCGAGGGGAGGGTTCTACCTGGCGAGCAGTACTTC
CASSEGRVLPGEQYF
>once|TRBV7-2|-|TRBJ2-1
TGTGCCAGCAGCTTAACCGGGAGCTTGTACAATGAGCAGTTCTTC
CASSLTGSLYNEQFF
>few|TRBV5-1|-|TRBJ2-7
TGCGCCAGCAGTGAGGACTTGGGCTACGAGCAGTACTTC
CASSEDLGYEQYF
>-|TRBV19|-|TRBJ1-5
TGTGCCAGTAGCCTCCGGGACACCAATAGCAATCAGCCCCAGCATTTT
CASSLRDTNSNQPQHF
>-|TRBV7-2|TRBD2|TRBJ2-3
TGTGCCAGCAGCCCCCTTGGGGGAGGGGCCCCAGATACGCAGTATTTT
CASSPLGGGAPDTQYF
>-|TRBV9|-|TRBJ2-7
TGTGCCAGCAGCGTAGGGGCGAGCGGGCACTACGAGCAGTACTTC
CASSVGASGHYEQYF
>once|TRBV10-3|TRBD1|TRBJ2-7
TGTGCCATCTCGGGACAGGGGTCGGTCGAGCAGTACTTC
CAISGQGSVEQYF
>-|TRBV9|-|TRBJ1-4
TGTGCCAGCAGCGTAGGGGCAGGGGATGAAAAACTGTTTTTT
CASSVGAGDEKLFF
>-|TRBV19|TRBD1|TRBJ2-3
TGTGCCAGTAACTTCGGACAGGGGGCTTATACGCAGTATTTT
CASNFGQGAYTQYF
>-|TRBV6-5|-|TRBJ1-2
TGTGCCAGCAGTCCGGGGGGGGGCTATGGCTACACCTTC
CASSPGGGYGYTF
>-|TRBV29-1|-|TRBJ1-5
TGCAGCGTTGTAGCGGGCGACAATCAGCCCCAGCATTTT
CSVVAGDNQPQHF
>-|TRBV30|TRBD2|TRBJ2-1
TGTGCCTGGACACTCCCGGGACTAGCGGAGCACAATGAGCAGTTCTTC
CAWTLPGLAEHNEQFF
>-|TRBV15|TRBD2|TRBJ2-1
TGTGCCACCAGCGGAGGGACCGGGACTAGCGGGTCTAGAGACAATGAGCAGTTCTTC
CATSGGTGTSGSRDNEQFF
>-|TRBV27|-|TRBJ1-2
TGTGCCAGCGGCCCTGCGGGGGGCGACCGAGAAGCCCCTTGGGCCTTC
CASGPAGGDREAPWAF
>-|TRBV19|TRBD2|TRBJ2-5
TGTGCCAGTAGTCAACCGGCTAGCGGCAATTTGCGAGAGACCCAGTACTTC
CASSQPASGNLRETQYF
>-|TRBV11-2|-|TRBJ2-7
TGTGCCAGCAGCAAAAGATTTTCGGCAGGGGACTACGAGCAGTACTTC
CASSKRFSAGDYEQYF
>few|TRBV5-6|TRBD1|TRBJ2-7
TGTGCCAGCAGCTTGAGAGGGGGCAGCTCCTACGAGCAGTACTTC
CASSLRGGSSYEQYF
>-|TRBV27|TRBD1|TRBJ2-1
TGTGCCAGCACCCGGCAGGGGGCCGATGAGCAGTTCTTC
CASTRQGADEQFF
>-|TRBV7-6|TRBD1|TRBJ2-7
TGTGCCAGCAGCTGGGACAGGTCCTACGAGCAGTACTTC
CASSWDRSYEQYF
>-|TRBV20-1|TRBD1|TRBJ1-2
TGCAGTGACGGGACAGGGCCCACCTTC
CSDGTGPTF
>-|TRBV6-1|TRBD2|TRBJ2-1
TGTGCCAGCAGTGAAACTAGCGGGATCTTGAATGAGCAGTTCTTC
CASSETSGILNEQFF
>-|TRBV7-2|-|TRBJ2-1
TGTGCCAGCAGCTTATTAGGGGGAGCCTACAATGAGCAGTTCTTC
CASSLLGGAYNEQFF
>-|TRBV6-4|-|TRBJ2-3
TGTGCCAGCAGTGACTCGGGCGGGAGCACAGATACGCAGTATTTT
CASSDSGGSTDTQYF
>-|TRBV7-4|TRBD2|TRBJ2-3
TGTGCCGTACTTTCTAGCGGGAGGACAGATACGCAGTATTTT
CAVLSSGRTDTQYF